This T cell receptor beta chain came from a study of blood T cell repertoires in COVID-19. The wider study: The samples span acute and convalescent COVID-19 from the United States, Italy and Spain. The cDNA or gDNA used as material had been derived from T cells, B-cell-depleted T cells, or PBMCs.

Original handling: By means of reference gene primer amplification, nucleated cell counts were estimated. The method was immunoSEQ multiplex PCR; TCRdb's version includes in-frame clones alone and lacks a portion of them. V and J calls and clone size follow that table, whereas D and trimming were derived from the DNA. The sample has roughly 50,000 clones, roughly 81% seen once. Germline V CDR1 and CDR2: SNHLY, FYNNEI. This CDR3 region has 17 residues. V dropped 4 bases and J dropped 2 bases, with 18 bases sitting between them. Input material: peripheral blood. The TCR sequence derives from an older woman with acute or convalescent COVID-19. V usage is TRBV2 and J usage is TRBJ1-5, with a weak D call TRBD1 (5 bases). The CDR3 is CASSAPWGGIRNQPQHF. The CDR3 coding sequence is TGTGCCAGCAGTGCCCCATGGGGGGGTATTCGCAATCAGCCCCAGCATTTT.